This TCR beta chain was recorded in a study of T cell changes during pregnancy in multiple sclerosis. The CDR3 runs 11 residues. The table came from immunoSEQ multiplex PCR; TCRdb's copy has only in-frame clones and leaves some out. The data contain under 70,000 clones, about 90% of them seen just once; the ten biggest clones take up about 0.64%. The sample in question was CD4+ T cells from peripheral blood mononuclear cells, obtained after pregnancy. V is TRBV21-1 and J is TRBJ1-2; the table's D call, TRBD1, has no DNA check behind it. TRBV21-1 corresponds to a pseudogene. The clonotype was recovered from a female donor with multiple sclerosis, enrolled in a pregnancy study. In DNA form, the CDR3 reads TGTGCCGGACAGGGTCCCTATGGCTACACCTTC. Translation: CAGQGPYGYTF.